The rows below give T cell receptor beta chains drawn from one sample of a study of blood T cell repertoires in COVID-19. The data were produced by immunoSEQ multiplex PCR, yet TCRdb's version contains in-frame clones alone and is incomplete. The table has 300,000 to 400,000 clones, more than 75% seen once. Material: peripheral blood. These receptors originate from a woman in her forties or fifties with COVID-19, enrolled during active disease. Both conserved end residues are part of each CDR3. Fields, in order: CDR3 DNA, CDR3 protein, D gene, J gene, V gene, clone size. The D gene is left open where the match is weak. Size values are once, few and many counts, or a class for expanded clones, and some rows have none.

CDR3 DNA: TGTGCCAGCAGTTACTCGACACGGATCCAAGAGACCCAGTACTTC
CDR3 protein: CASSYSTRIQETQYF
D gene: NA
J gene: TRBJ2-5
V gene: TRBV6-5
clone size: NA

CDR3 DNA: TGTGCCAGCAGCCCAATGTCCGCTGCGTCCTACGAGCAGTACTTC
CDR3 protein: CASSPMSAASYEQYF
D gene: NA
J gene: TRBJ2-7
V gene: TRBV9
clone size: NA

CDR3 DNA: TGTGCCAGCAGCCTCACCCCTCCCGGTGAAGCTTTCTTT
CDR3 protein: CASSLTPPGEAFF
D gene: NA
J gene: TRBJ1-1
V gene: TRBV11-2
clone size: NA

CDR3 DNA: TGTGCCTGGACTTACTCCGGGACTAGCAGCGAGCAGTTCTTC
CDR3 protein: CAWTYSGTSSEQFF
D gene: TRBD2
J gene: TRBJ2-1
V gene: TRBV30
clone size: NA

CDR3 DNA: TGTGCCAGCAGCCCTAGCCTGGGAGCGACTGAAGCTTTCTTT
CDR3 protein: CASSPSLGATEAFF
D gene: NA
J gene: TRBJ1-1
V gene: TRBV7-9
clone size: NA

CDR3 DNA: TGTGCCAGCAGTGAAACAGGGTACCCTCATGGCTACACCTTC
CDR3 protein: CASSETGYPHGYTF
D gene: NA
J gene: TRBJ1-2
V gene: TRBV9
clone size: NA

CDR3 DNA: TGTGCCAGCAGCCGGGGACTAGCGGGAGGGCCTAGAGATACGCAGTATTTT
CDR3 protein: CASSRGLAGGPRDTQYF
D gene: TRBD2
J gene: TRBJ2-3
V gene: TRBV3-1/TRBV3-2
clone size: NA

CDR3 DNA: TGCGCCAGCAGCTGGACTAGCGGGAGTGGGTACGAGCAGTACTTC
CDR3 protein: CASSWTSGSGYEQYF
D gene: TRBD2
J gene: TRBJ2-7
V gene: TRBV5-1
clone size: NA

CDR3 DNA: TGTGCCTGGAGTAAGGGGGCGCTGGGGGCCAACGTCCTGACTTTC
CDR3 protein: CAWSKGALGANVLTF
D gene: TRBD1
J gene: TRBJ2-6
V gene: TRBV30
clone size: NA

CDR3 DNA: TGTGCCAGCAGCTCAGCCGGGGGGGCGGGCCTTTATAGCAATCAGCCCCAGCATTTT
CDR3 protein: CASSSAGGAGLYSNQPQHF
D gene: NA
J gene: TRBJ1-5
V gene: TRBV11-3
clone size: few

CDR3 DNA: TGCGCCAGCAGCTTGTTGGCAGACAATCAGCCCCAGCATTTT
CDR3 protein: CASSLLADNQPQHF
D gene: NA
J gene: TRBJ1-5
V gene: TRBV5-1
clone size: NA

CDR3 DNA: TGTGCCAGCACTCTGGCGTCTCCCAGGGATGAGCAGTTCTTC
CDR3 protein: CASTLASPRDEQFF
D gene: NA
J gene: TRBJ2-1
V gene: TRBV18
clone size: NA

CDR3 DNA: TGTGCCAGCAGCCCCAGAACGGACAGGGTCGGCACCGGGGAGCTGTTTTTT
CDR3 protein: CASSPRTDRVGTGELFF
D gene: TRBD1
J gene: TRBJ2-2
V gene: TRBV9
clone size: NA

CDR3 DNA: TGTGCCAGCAGCTTAAACGCAGGTGGAGAAAAACTGTTTTTT
CDR3 protein: CASSLNAGGEKLFF
D gene: NA
J gene: TRBJ1-4
V gene: TRBV7-9
clone size: NA

CDR3 DNA: TGTGCCAGCAGTCCACGACTAGCGGGGGTTTACGAGCAGTACTTC
CDR3 protein: CASSPRLAGVYEQYF
D gene: TRBD2
J gene: TRBJ2-7
V gene: TRBV28
clone size: NA

CDR3 DNA: TGTGCCAGCAGCGTAGGGGGGAGGGGCCCGAACACTGAAGCTTTCTTT
CDR3 protein: CASSVGGRGPNTEAFF
D gene: NA
J gene: TRBJ1-1
V gene: TRBV9
clone size: NA

CDR3 DNA: TGCAGTGCTAGTTTGCTAGCGGGAGTAGAGACCCAGTACTTC
CDR3 protein: CSASLLAGVETQYF
D gene: TRBD2
J gene: TRBJ2-5
V gene: TRBV20-1
clone size: NA

CDR3 DNA: TGTGCCAGCAGCTTAGATTTAGCGGGAGCCAGTATTCGCCAAGATACGCAGTATTTT
CDR3 protein: CASSLDLAGASIRQDTQYF
D gene: TRBD2
J gene: TRBJ2-3
V gene: TRBV7-9
clone size: NA

CDR3 DNA: TGTGCCAGTAGTACGAATAGCGGGAGCTCCTACGAGCAGTACTTC
CDR3 protein: CASSTNSGSSYEQYF
D gene: TRBD2
J gene: TRBJ2-7
V gene: TRBV19
clone size: NA

CDR3 DNA: TGTGCCAGCAGCCCGGAAGGTCGCAGGGTTTTCGATACGCAGTATTTT
CDR3 protein: CASSPEGRRVFDTQYF
D gene: NA
J gene: TRBJ2-3
V gene: TRBV7-8
clone size: once

CDR3 DNA: TGTGCCAGCAGTGATCGGCTAGCGAGACGTAACTCTAGCACAGATACGCAGTATTTT
CDR3 protein: CASSDRLARRNSSTDTQYF
D gene: NA
J gene: TRBJ2-3
V gene: TRBV2
clone size: NA

CDR3 DNA: TGTGCCAGCAGTTTCGGCGGGGACTACGAGCAGTACTTC
CDR3 protein: CASSFGGDYEQYF
D gene: NA
J gene: TRBJ2-7
V gene: TRBV12-3/TRBV12-4
clone size: NA

CDR3 DNA: TGCGCCAGCAGCCAAGATTCGCCTAGCGGGAGCACAGATACGCAGTATTTT
CDR3 protein: CASSQDSPSGSTDTQYF
D gene: TRBD2
J gene: TRBJ2-3
V gene: TRBV4-3
clone size: NA

CDR3 DNA: TGTGCCTGGAACAGAACGCAGTATTTT
CDR3 protein: CAWNRTQYF
D gene: NA
J gene: TRBJ2-3
V gene: TRBV30
clone size: NA

CDR3 DNA: TGTGCCAGTAGTGCCGGACAGTACTATGGCTACACCTTC
CDR3 protein: CASSAGQYYGYTF
D gene: NA
J gene: TRBJ1-2
V gene: TRBV19
clone size: NA

CDR3 DNA: TGTGCCAGCAGTTTACAACTAGCGGGGATATACAATGAGCAGTTCTTC
CDR3 protein: CASSLQLAGIYNEQFF
D gene: TRBD2
J gene: TRBJ2-1
V gene: TRBV27
clone size: NA

CDR3 DNA: TGTGCCAGCAGCCTGACAGGGGGCGGAGAGACCCAGTACTTC
CDR3 protein: CASSLTGGGETQYF
D gene: TRBD1
J gene: TRBJ2-5
V gene: TRBV5-5
clone size: few

CDR3 DNA: TGTGCCAGCAGCCAGGGGGCAGGGAATGGCTACACCTTC
CDR3 protein: CASSQGAGNGYTF
D gene: NA
J gene: TRBJ1-2
V gene: TRBV3-1/TRBV3-2
clone size: NA

CDR3 DNA: TGTGCCAGTAGTAGGAGCGGACCAAGATGGAGCACAGATACGCAGTATTTT
CDR3 protein: CASSRSGPRWSTDTQYF
D gene: NA
J gene: TRBJ2-3
V gene: TRBV19
clone size: NA

CDR3 DNA: TGTGCCAGCAGCTTTCTCCCAGCGGCAGCCGGGGAGCTGTTTTTT
CDR3 protein: CASSFLPAAAGELFF
D gene: NA
J gene: TRBJ2-2
V gene: TRBV7-3
clone size: NA

CDR3 DNA: TGTGCCAGCCGACAGGCCGTTAATCAGCCCCAGCATTTT
CDR3 protein: CASRQAVNQPQHF
D gene: NA
J gene: TRBJ1-5
V gene: TRBV18
clone size: few

CDR3 DNA: TGCGCCAGCACCTATGCGCCGGGACAACAAAACATTCAGTACTTC
CDR3 protein: CASTYAPGQQNIQYF
D gene: NA
J gene: TRBJ2-4
V gene: TRBV5-1
clone size: NA

CDR3 DNA: TGTGCCAGCAGTTTCGACAGGAATTATGGCTACACCTTC
CDR3 protein: CASSFDRNYGYTF
D gene: NA
J gene: TRBJ1-2
V gene: TRBV2
clone size: NA

CDR3 DNA: TGTGCCAGTAGCAATAAACCGGGACAGAAAAGCGGCTACACCTTC
CDR3 protein: CASSNKPGQKSGYTF
D gene: TRBD1
J gene: TRBJ1-2
V gene: TRBV19
clone size: NA

CDR3 DNA: TGTGCCAGCAGCCAAGGACTCGCTGGGTACGAGCAGTACTTC
CDR3 protein: CASSQGLAGYEQYF
D gene: NA
J gene: TRBJ2-7
V gene: TRBV7-8
clone size: few

CDR3 DNA: TGTGCCTGGAAATCCGCGTCCTACGAGCAGTACTTC
CDR3 protein: CAWKSASYEQYF
D gene: NA
J gene: TRBJ2-7
V gene: TRBV30
clone size: NA

CDR3 DNA: TGTGCCAGCAGCCTCTTACAGGGGGCTGGAGCTTTCTTT
CDR3 protein: CASSLLQGAGAFF
D gene: TRBD1
J gene: TRBJ1-1
V gene: TRBV3-1/TRBV3-2
clone size: NA

CDR3 DNA: TGTGCCGCAGGGGATACCTACGAGCAGTACTTC
CDR3 protein: CAAGDTYEQYF
D gene: NA
J gene: TRBJ2-7
V gene: TRBV11-3
clone size: NA

CDR3 DNA: TGTGCCAGCAGCGGACAGATCAACTATGGCTACACCTTC
CDR3 protein: CASSGQINYGYTF
D gene: NA
J gene: TRBJ1-2
V gene: TRBV7-8
clone size: few

CDR3 DNA: TGTGCCAGCAGTGGGGGACTAGCGGGAGCCTACGAGCAGTACTTC
CDR3 protein: CASSGGLAGAYEQYF
D gene: TRBD2
J gene: TRBJ2-7
V gene: TRBV2
clone size: NA

CDR3 DNA: TGCGCCAGCAAGGACAATTCGGGAGATACGCAGTATTTT
CDR3 protein: CASKDNSGDTQYF
D gene: NA
J gene: TRBJ2-3
V gene: TRBV10-2
clone size: NA

CDR3 DNA: TGTGCCAGCAGCTTAGGGGGTGTAGGGGCGTCCTACGAGCAGTACTTC
CDR3 protein: CASSLGGVGASYEQYF
D gene: NA
J gene: TRBJ2-7
V gene: TRBV7-6
clone size: NA

CDR3 DNA: TGTGCCAGCAGCCCTGGGACAGGGCACAATGAGCAGTTCTTC
CDR3 protein: CASSPGTGHNEQFF
D gene: TRBD1
J gene: TRBJ2-1
V gene: TRBV7-8
clone size: NA

CDR3 DNA: TGTGCCAGCAGCGACAGGTTGGGAAATAAGGTTGCCCCCCAGCCCCAGCATTTT
CDR3 protein: CASSDRLGNKVAPQPQHF
D gene: NA
J gene: TRBJ1-5
V gene: TRBV2
clone size: NA

CDR3 DNA: TGTGCCTGGAGGAAACGGGACAGGGTTTACGAGCAGTACTTC
CDR3 protein: CAWRKRDRVYEQYF
D gene: TRBD1
J gene: TRBJ2-7
V gene: TRBV30
clone size: NA

CDR3 DNA: TGTGCCAGTAGTGTCACTAGCGGGAGATACACCGGGGAGCTGTTTTTT
CDR3 protein: CASSVTSGRYTGELFF
D gene: TRBD2
J gene: TRBJ2-2
V gene: TRBV19
clone size: NA

CDR3 DNA: TGTGCCAGCAGGGGGTTCGGGACAGGGGCATACGAGCAGTACTTC
CDR3 protein: CASRGFGTGAYEQYF
D gene: TRBD1
J gene: TRBJ2-7
V gene: TRBV6-5
clone size: NA

CDR3 DNA: TGTGCCAGTAGTATTGGAGCGGTTAACACCGGGGAGCTGTTTTTT
CDR3 protein: CASSIGAVNTGELFF
D gene: NA
J gene: TRBJ2-2
V gene: TRBV19
clone size: NA

CDR3 DNA: TGTGCCAGCAGCTTAGTGGCCAGGGGGTTTAACGAGCAGTACTTC
CDR3 protein: CASSLVARGFNEQYF
D gene: TRBD1
J gene: TRBJ2-7
V gene: TRBV7-2
clone size: NA

CDR3 DNA: TGCGCCAGCAGCTCAGGAGGACTAGCGGGAGGGGAAAAAGAGACCCAGTACTTC
CDR3 protein: CASSSGGLAGGEKETQYF
D gene: TRBD2
J gene: TRBJ2-5
V gene: TRBV5-1
clone size: NA

CDR3 DNA: TGTGCCAGCAGCAAAGTGACAGGGGTAACCGGGGAGCTGTTTTTT
CDR3 protein: CASSKVTGVTGELFF
D gene: NA
J gene: TRBJ2-2
V gene: TRBV21-1
clone size: NA

CDR3 DNA: TGTGCCAGCAGCTACGGACGGGGAAACACTGAAGCTTTCTTT
CDR3 protein: CASSYGRGNTEAFF
D gene: NA
J gene: TRBJ1-1
V gene: TRBV5-4
clone size: many

CDR3 DNA: TGTGCCAGTAGTCAAAGGGGTAGCGGGAGGGCCGGAGGTAGAACAGATACGCAGTATTTT
CDR3 protein: CASSQRGSGRAGGRTDTQYF
D gene: TRBD2
J gene: TRBJ2-3
V gene: TRBV19
clone size: NA

CDR3 DNA: TGTGCCAGCAGTTTTACTTTTACCGGGGAGCTGTTTTTT
CDR3 protein: CASSFTFTGELFF
D gene: NA
J gene: TRBJ2-2
V gene: TRBV27
clone size: few

CDR3 DNA: TGTGCCAGCAGGATACAAGGGGGCATGAGTAATTCACCCCTCCACTTT
CDR3 protein: CASRIQGGMSNSPLHF
D gene: TRBD1
J gene: TRBJ1-6
V gene: TRBV28
clone size: few

CDR3 DNA: TGTGCCAGCAGCTTAGGAGCGAGTAATAATTCACCCCTCCACTTT
CDR3 protein: CASSLGASNNSPLHF
D gene: NA
J gene: TRBJ1-6
V gene: TRBV7-9
clone size: NA

CDR3 DNA: TGCAGCGTTGATATGTACTATGGCTACACCTTC
CDR3 protein: CSVDMYYGYTF
D gene: NA
J gene: TRBJ1-2
V gene: TRBV29-1
clone size: NA

CDR3 DNA: TGTGCCAGCAGCCACCGCGCGGGGGAAGACACTGAAGCTTTCTTT
CDR3 protein: CASSHRAGEDTEAFF
D gene: NA
J gene: TRBJ1-1
V gene: TRBV6-5
clone size: NA

CDR3 DNA: TGTGCCAGCAGCCCCAGGACTAGTCAGGAGCAGTTCTTC
CDR3 protein: CASSPRTSQEQFF
D gene: TRBD2
J gene: TRBJ2-1
V gene: TRBV7-9
clone size: NA

CDR3 DNA: TGTGCCAGCTCACCACAAGTGCGGCAGCCGAACACCGGGGAGCTGTTTTTT
CDR3 protein: CASSPQVRQPNTGELFF
D gene: NA
J gene: TRBJ2-2
V gene: TRBV18
clone size: NA